These 2 T cell receptor beta chains share one sample of origin, sequenced in a study of blood T cells in healthy people across ages. With a J-beta primer mix and a sample-barcoded 5' primer, a second PCR ran roughly 7 to 11 cycles. MiXCR, run by TCRdb on the 5' RACE reads, gives a single entry per CDR3 protein. The sample has 850,000 to 1,000,000 distinct CDR3 sequences; under 50% are singletons. The sample was blood. The source of these receptors is a man aged 30 to 39 in good health.

In DNA, the CDR3 is TGTGCCAGCAGCCCCGGGACAGGGGGCGCCGATCAGCCCCAGCATTTT. This gives the protein CASSPGTGGADQPQHF. The chain couples TRBV12-3 or TRBV12-4 to TRBJ1-5; the match to TRBD1 covers 12 bases. The CDR3 runs to 16 residues. J gave up 5 bases and V 6 bases, and 8 bases lay outside the gene matches.

This clonotype was picked up a small number of times. The CDR3 spells CASSPQQGTEAFF. In nucleotides, the CDR3 is TGTGCCAGCAGCCCACAACAGGGGACTGAAGCTTTCTTT. The chain joins TRBV7-2 to TRBJ1-1; 7 nucleotides match TRBD1. The CDR3 has 13 residues. V dropped 5 bases and J dropped 5; count of bases not matched to a gene: 5. Germline V gene sequence: CDR1 SGHTA, CDR2 FQGNSA.